The sequence of this T cell receptor (beta chain) was determined in a study of T cell repertoires in cytomegalovirus infection. One entry per CDR3 protein, called by TCRdb with MiXCR from the reads. The sample has about 310,000 distinct CDR3 sequences, roughly 15% seen once. This clonotype was counted many times. Per the germline V gene, CDR1 is DFQATT and CDR2 is SNEGSKA (reference sequence). There are 16 residues in the CDR3. Between the trimmed V and J ends, which lost 1 base and 3 bases, there was a span of 16 bases. The chain uses TRBV20-1 and TRBJ2-1; unclear D gene. The sample consisted of PBMCs. This TCR was recovered from a human donor in good health (CMV status not recorded). Some clones in this sample may be carry-over from other donors' samples. CDR3 DNA: TGCAGTGCTAGAGGAGGCGAACGGGCACACTACAATGAGCAGTTCTTC. As protein: CSARGGERAHYNEQFF.